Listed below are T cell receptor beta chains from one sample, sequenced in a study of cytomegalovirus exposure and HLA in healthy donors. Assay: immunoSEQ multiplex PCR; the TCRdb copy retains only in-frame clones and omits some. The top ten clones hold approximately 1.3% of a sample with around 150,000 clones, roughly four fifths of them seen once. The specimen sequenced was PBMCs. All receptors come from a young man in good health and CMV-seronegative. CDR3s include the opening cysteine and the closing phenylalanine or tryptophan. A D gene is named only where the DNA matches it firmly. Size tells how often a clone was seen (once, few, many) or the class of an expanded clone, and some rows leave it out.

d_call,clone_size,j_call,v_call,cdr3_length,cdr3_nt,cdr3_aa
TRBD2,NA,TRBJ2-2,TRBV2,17,TGTGCCAGCAGTACTCGACTAGCGGGAGTGGGCACCGGGGAGCTGTTTTTT,CASSTRLAGVGTGELFF
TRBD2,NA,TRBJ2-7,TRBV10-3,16,TGTGCCATCAGTGACGACCTAGCGGGAGGGCCTTACGAGCAGTACTTC,CAISDDLAGGPYEQYF
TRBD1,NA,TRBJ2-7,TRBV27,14,TGTGCCAGCAGTCCACAGGGACAGGGCTACGAGCAGTACTTC,CASSPQGQGYEQYF
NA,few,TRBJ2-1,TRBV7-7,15,TGTGCCAGCAGCTTAGCGGGGGCCCCCTACAATGAGCAGTTCTTC,CASSLAGAPYNEQFF
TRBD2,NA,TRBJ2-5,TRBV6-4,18,TGTGCCAGCAGTGACCAGCAGGGACTAGCGGGAGGCCGAGAGACCCAGTACTTC,CASSDQQGLAGGRETQYF
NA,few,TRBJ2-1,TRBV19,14,TGTGCCACCGCGGTAGCGGCAAGTAGGAATGAGCAGTTCTTC,CATAVAASRNEQFF
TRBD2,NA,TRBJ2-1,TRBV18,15,TGTGCCAGCTCAACCACGGGACTAGCGGGAGGGGAGCAGTTCTTC,CASSTTGLAGGEQFF
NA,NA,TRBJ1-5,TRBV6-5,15,TGTGCCAGCAGTTCCACGGGTGGGGGGGGGCAGCCCCAGCATTTT,CASSSTGGGGQPQHF
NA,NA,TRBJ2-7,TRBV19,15,TGTGCCAGTAGCTGGGCAGACCGACCCTCCTACGAGCAGTACTTC,CASSWADRPSYEQYF
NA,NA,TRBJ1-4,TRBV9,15,TGTGCCAGCAGCGTGACCTTCCAGGGGTGGGAAAAACTGTTTTTT,CASSVTFQGWEKLFF
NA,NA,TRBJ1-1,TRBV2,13,TGTGCCAGCAGTGAAAACAGGAACACTGAAGCTTTCTTT,CASSENRNTEAFF
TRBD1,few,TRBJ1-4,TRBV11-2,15,TGTGCCAGCAGCCCCTCAGGGACAGGGGGCGAAAAACTGTTTTTT,CASSPSGTGGEKLFF
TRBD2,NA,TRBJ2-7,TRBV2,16,TGTGCCAGCAGTCGGCCGAGTCTAGCGGGAACCTACGAGCAGTACTTC,CASSRPSLAGTYEQYF
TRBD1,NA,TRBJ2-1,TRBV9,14,TGTGCCAGCAGCCCCGAGGACAGGGAAAATGAGCAGTTCTTC,CASSPEDRENEQFF